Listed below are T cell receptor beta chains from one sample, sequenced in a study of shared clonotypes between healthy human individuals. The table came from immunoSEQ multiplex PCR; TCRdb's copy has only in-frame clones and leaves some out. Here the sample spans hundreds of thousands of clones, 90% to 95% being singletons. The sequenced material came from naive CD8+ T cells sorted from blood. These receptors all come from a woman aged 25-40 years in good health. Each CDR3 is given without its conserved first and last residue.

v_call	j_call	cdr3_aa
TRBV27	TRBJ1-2	ASSLGAGTYGYT
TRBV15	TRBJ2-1	ATSSRGRALGNEQF
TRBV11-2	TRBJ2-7	ASSTASGSSSYEQY
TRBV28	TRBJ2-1	ASGPNEQF
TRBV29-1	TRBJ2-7	SVVTSGSNFYEQY
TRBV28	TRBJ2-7	ASRTGQPLSYEQY
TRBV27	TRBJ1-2	ASSGRGLTNYGYT
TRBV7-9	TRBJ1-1	ASSSGTGITEAF
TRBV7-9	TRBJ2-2	ASSPFGELF
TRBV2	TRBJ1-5	ASAQGGSNQPQH
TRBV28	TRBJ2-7	ASSSDSYEQY
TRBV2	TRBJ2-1	ASSEGGGGLSSYNEQF
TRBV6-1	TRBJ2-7	ASSEFSSGPYEQY
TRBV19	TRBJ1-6	ASSTPGQGNYNSPLH
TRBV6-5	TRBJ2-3	ASSYYVGKIDTQY
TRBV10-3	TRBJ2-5	AISELAGGLETQY
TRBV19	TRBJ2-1	ASSIGLGDEQF
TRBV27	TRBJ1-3	ASSPNLQGSSGNTIY
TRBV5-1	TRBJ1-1	ASSPGTPPTEAF
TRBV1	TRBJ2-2	TSSQDPMGTSGTGELF
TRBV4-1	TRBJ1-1	ASSQDPRDTEAF
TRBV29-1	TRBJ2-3	SVDPAEQSTDTQY
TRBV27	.	ASSLGQLTDEQY
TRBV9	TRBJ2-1	ASSVAFLAGGGSPNEQF
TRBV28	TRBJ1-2	ASRRVGNGDYT
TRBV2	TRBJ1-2	ASSAESQGAGYGYT
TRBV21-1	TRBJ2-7	ASSKVAGATYEQY
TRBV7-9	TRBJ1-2	ASSSLGGPQPLNYGYT
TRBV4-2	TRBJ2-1	ASSQDRDAPIAVNEQF
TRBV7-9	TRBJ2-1	ASSLELGGPANEQF
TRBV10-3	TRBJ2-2	AARGDTGELF
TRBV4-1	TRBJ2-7	ASSQDGLAGEQY
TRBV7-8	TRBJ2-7	ASYPNMDWPHEQY
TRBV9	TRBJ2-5	ASSVEGEGTMYQETQY
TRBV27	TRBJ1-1	ASRWGRATEAF
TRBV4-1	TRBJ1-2	ASSQREPDTGGEGYT
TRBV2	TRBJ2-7	ASSAGLAAAPYEQY
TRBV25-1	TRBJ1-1	ASSEQGRRSEAF
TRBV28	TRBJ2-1	ASSLLLESNEQF
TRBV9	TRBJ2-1	ASSGSDSGREEQF
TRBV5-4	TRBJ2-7	ASSSGAYEQY
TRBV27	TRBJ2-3	ASWGDTQY
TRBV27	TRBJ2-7	ASSLSRLGEQY
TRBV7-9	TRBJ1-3	ASSIRDRAGNTIY
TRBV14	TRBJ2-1	ASSQRRLALNYNEQF
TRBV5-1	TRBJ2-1	ASSLEGGLWDEQF
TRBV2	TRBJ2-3	ASSRLAGGTDTQY
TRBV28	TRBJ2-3	ASSSHYASGFADTQY
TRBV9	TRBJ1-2	ASGTEANYGYT
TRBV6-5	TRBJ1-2	ASSYAGANYGYT
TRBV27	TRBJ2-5	ASSLAGRETQY
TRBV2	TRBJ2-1	ASNSGDNNEQF
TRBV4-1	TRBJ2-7	ASSPKTSGVSYEQY
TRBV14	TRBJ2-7	ASSLAGSYEQY
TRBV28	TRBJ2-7	ASSSGTSGSWYEQY
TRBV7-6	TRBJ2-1	ASSLSRGNEQF
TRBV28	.	ASNLRTGSSSYEQY